This TCR beta chain was obtained from a study of T cell changes during pregnancy in multiple sclerosis (dated by TCRdb to the late 2010s). Regarding the research as a whole: The study looked at changes in the T cell repertoire across pregnancy in women with multiple sclerosis.

The library was made by the immunoSEQ multiplex PCR assay. This immuneACCESS table, as held by TCRdb, lists in-frame sequences with V and J called but not all clones. Of the missing ones, under half trace to an unresolved V gene in checked studies; the others have no known cause. A total of about 83,000 clones appear in this sample, about 91% of them only once. Jointly, the top ten make up approximately 3.3% of the sample. CDR1 and CDR2 (SQVTM, ANQGSEA) derive from the germline V gene. Unmatched junction bases come to 3, with V trimmed by 4 bases and J by 5 bases. Its CDR3 holds 14 amino acids, cysteine through phenylalanine. Only the CDR3 region is kept as DNA, spanning 42 bases read in frame from base 1. As for this clone: No antigen is known for it. No much larger clone exists at a distance of one base, and base qualities are not known.

Here the sequenced sample was PBMCs, taken in the first trimester of pregnancy. The clonotype originates from a female donor in good health, serving as a control in a pregnancy study. Some clones in this sample may be carry-over from other donors' samples. The sequence joins TRBV29-1 to TRBJ2-3; TRBD2 fits 13 bases in the junction. In nucleotide form, the sequence is TGCAGCGTTGGGACTAGCGGGGGAGTAGATACGCAGTATTTT. This sequence encodes CSVGTSGGVDTQYF.